Included here is one TCR beta chain sequence, with context. The assay was immunoSEQ multiplex PCR, and TCRdb's table has in-frame clones only and misses some. Here the sample spans approximately 67,000 clones, approximately 84% being singletons. These data come from a study of PD-L1 blockade in urothelial cancer. Study overall: Per blood sample, T cells had a median of around 140,000.

The time point here: pretreatment peripheral blood. The sequence came from a man aged 60 to 75 with urothelial cancer. The specimen was PBMCs, collected around atezolizumab (anti-PD-L1) treatment.

CDR3 protein: CASSFVRGVGTGELFF. The CDR3 DNA sequence: TGTGCCAGCAGCTTCGTTCGGGGGGTCGGCACCGGGGAGCTGTTTTTT. The rearrangement links TRBV7-8 to TRBJ2-2, with TRBD2 matching 7 bases. Germline CDR1 and CDR2: SGHVS and FQNEAQ. V shed 3 bases, J shed 4 bases, and the junction held 8 bases outside the gene matches. The length of the CDR3 is 16 residues.